The count of the clone carrying this T cell receptor beta chain is one. Its antigen is not identified. Extracted RNA was reverse transcribed into cDNA, the sequencing template. Some clones are missing from TCRdb's copy, which holds only in-frame ones; the method was immunoSEQ multiplex PCR. This table holds about 150,000 clones, over 70% found once. The data stem from a study of CD8+ T cells in alopecia areata. Across the study: Those treated were given oral tofacitinib at 5 to 10 mg twice daily. Treatment with tofacitinib (6 to 18 months) was followed by 6 months off drug.

Germline V gene sequence: CDR1 SQVTM, CDR2 ANQGSEA. The CDR3 is made up of 12 amino acids. The germline V and J ends were trimmed by 0 bases and 5 bases, with 7 bases remaining between them. Sorting of PBMCs yielded the CD4+ and CD8+ T cells. Findings and limits, study-wide: It was less clear whether patients shared TCRs than it was in mice, possibly because of HLA.

This receptor was obtained from a human donor with alopecia areata. Source: CD8+ T cells sorted from blood, taken at week 0. The chain recombines TRBV29-1 with TRBJ1-2; D remains unclear. The CDR3: CSVEDVGYGYTF. The CDR3 DNA is TGCAGCGTTGAAGACGTAGGGTATGGCTACACCTTC.